Listed below are T cell receptor beta chains from one sample, sequenced in a study of blood T cell repertoires in COVID-19. Generated by immunoSEQ multiplex PCR, the TCRdb table keeps only in-frame clones and is missing some. The data hold over 150,000 clones, with around 80% observed a single time. The sample taken for sequencing was peripheral blood. The receptor source for this set is a woman between 70 and 85 years old who had recovered from COVID-19. Each CDR3 is given with its conserved first and last residue. A D gene is named only where the DNA matches it firmly. Some rows mark clone size as missing; the rest say once, few, many or name a class of expanded clone.

cdr3_aa: CASSPQTGRPRGTQYF
cdr3_nt: TGTGCCAGCAGCCCCCAGACCGGGAGGCCAAGAGGGACCCAGTACTTC
j_call: TRBJ2-5
clone_size: -
d_call: TRBD2
v_call: TRBV14

cdr3_aa: CASPPGTGGNQPQHF
cdr3_nt: TGTGCCAGCCCCCCCGGGACAGGGGGTAATCAGCCCCAGCATTTT
j_call: TRBJ1-5
clone_size: -
d_call: TRBD1
v_call: TRBV28

cdr3_aa: CASSPQVGGMYEQYF
cdr3_nt: TGTGCCAGCAGCCCCCAGGTAGGAGGTATGTACGAGCAGTACTTC
j_call: TRBJ2-7
clone_size: -
d_call: -
v_call: TRBV3-1/TRBV3-2

cdr3_aa: CASTIGWGELFF
cdr3_nt: TGTGCCAGCACGATCGGGTGGGGGGAGCTGTTTTTT
j_call: TRBJ2-2
clone_size: -
d_call: -
v_call: TRBV6-5

cdr3_aa: CASHLQGGVGETQYF
cdr3_nt: TGTGCCAGCCATCTACAGGGCGGAGTCGGGGAGACCCAGTACTTC
j_call: TRBJ2-5
clone_size: -
d_call: -
v_call: TRBV7-2

cdr3_aa: CASSPGQGAYGYTF
cdr3_nt: TGTGCCAGCTCCCCCGGACAGGGGGCCTATGGCTACACCTTC
j_call: TRBJ1-2
clone_size: -
d_call: TRBD1
v_call: TRBV18

cdr3_aa: CASSIGTTGNNYGYTF
cdr3_nt: TGTGCCAGTAGTATTGGCACGACCGGGAATAACTATGGCTACACCTTC
j_call: TRBJ1-2
clone_size: -
d_call: -
v_call: TRBV19

cdr3_aa: CASSQADSEAFF
cdr3_nt: TGTGCCAGCAGCCAAGCAGACAGTGAAGCTTTCTTT
j_call: TRBJ1-1
clone_size: few
d_call: -
v_call: TRBV3-1/TRBV3-2

cdr3_aa: CASYARGADYGYTF
cdr3_nt: TGTGCCAGCTACGCACGGGGAGCGGACTATGGCTACACCTTC
j_call: TRBJ1-2
clone_size: -
d_call: -
v_call: TRBV18

cdr3_aa: CASSPQGSYNEQFF
cdr3_nt: TGTGCCAGCAGCCCCCAGGGCTCCTACAATGAGCAGTTCTTC
j_call: TRBJ2-1
clone_size: -
d_call: -
v_call: TRBV6-4

cdr3_aa: CASSIGQGRYGYTF
cdr3_nt: TGTGCCAGTAGTATTGGGCAGGGCAGATATGGCTACACCTTC
j_call: TRBJ1-2
clone_size: once
d_call: -
v_call: TRBV19

cdr3_aa: CASSQILAGDGVGETQYF
cdr3_nt: TGCGCCAGCAGCCAGATACTAGCGGGAGACGGGGTGGGAGAGACCCAGTACTTC
j_call: TRBJ2-5
clone_size: -
d_call: TRBD2
v_call: TRBV5-1

cdr3_aa: CASSLLALADYEQYF
cdr3_nt: TGTGCCAGCAGCTTACTGGCACTAGCCGACTACGAGCAGTACTTC
j_call: TRBJ2-7
clone_size: -
d_call: -
v_call: TRBV11-2

cdr3_aa: CASSLAGGSGRETQYF
cdr3_nt: TGTGCCAGCAGCTTGGCGGGCGGGAGTGGGCGGGAGACCCAGTACTTC
j_call: TRBJ2-5
clone_size: -
d_call: TRBD2
v_call: TRBV5-4

cdr3_aa: CASSNRGVWETQYF
cdr3_nt: TGTGCCAGTAGTAACCGGGGGGTCTGGGAGACCCAGTACTTC
j_call: TRBJ2-5
clone_size: -
d_call: TRBD2
v_call: TRBV19

cdr3_aa: CASSQDYRGDTEAFF
cdr3_nt: TGTGCCAGCAGCCAAGACTACAGGGGAGACACTGAAGCTTTCTTT
j_call: TRBJ1-1
clone_size: few
d_call: TRBD1
v_call: TRBV3-1/TRBV3-2

cdr3_aa: CASSLTGTAYTGELFF
cdr3_nt: TGTGCCAGCAGCTTAACCGGGACAGCCTACACCGGGGAGCTGTTTTTT
j_call: TRBJ2-2
clone_size: few
d_call: TRBD1
v_call: TRBV7-6

cdr3_aa: CASSLAGGTGFYEQYF
cdr3_nt: TGTGCCAGCAGCTTGGCCGGGGGGACAGGTTTCTACGAGCAGTACTTC
j_call: TRBJ2-7
clone_size: once
d_call: -
v_call: TRBV5-5

cdr3_aa: CASSLRGFQPQHF
cdr3_nt: TGTGCCAGCAGTCTCCGGGGATTTCAGCCCCAGCATTTT
j_call: TRBJ1-5
clone_size: -
d_call: -
v_call: TRBV6-5

cdr3_aa: CASSLGRIATNEKLFF
cdr3_nt: TGTGCCAGCAGCTTAGGGCGGATCGCAACTAATGAAAAACTGTTTTTT
j_call: TRBJ1-4
clone_size: -
d_call: -
v_call: TRBV7-9

cdr3_aa: CASSLARGGADTQYF
cdr3_nt: TGTGCCAGCAGCCTAGCCAGGGGTGGAGCAGATACGCAGTATTTT
j_call: TRBJ2-3
clone_size: -
d_call: -
v_call: TRBV5-4

cdr3_aa: CASSGRLAGRVGELFF
cdr3_nt: TGTGCCAGCAGCGGACGACTAGCGGGACGGGTCGGGGAGCTGTTTTTT
j_call: TRBJ2-2
clone_size: once
d_call: TRBD2
v_call: TRBV7-9

cdr3_aa: CASSFGAGGYGYTF
cdr3_nt: TGTGCCAGCAGTTTTGGGGCGGGGGGCTATGGCTACACCTTC
j_call: TRBJ1-2
clone_size: -
d_call: -
v_call: TRBV27

cdr3_aa: CASSPLTGGYTF
cdr3_nt: TGTGCCAGCAGCCCGCTTACAGGTGGCTACACCTTC
j_call: TRBJ1-2
clone_size: -
d_call: -
v_call: TRBV3-1/TRBV3-2

cdr3_aa: CSASSPGGGPDTQYF
cdr3_nt: TGCAGTGCTAGTTCCCCGGGAGGAGGGCCAGATACGCAGTATTTT
j_call: TRBJ2-3
clone_size: once
d_call: TRBD2
v_call: TRBV20-1

cdr3_aa: CASSYQGGAGRELFF
cdr3_nt: TGCGCCAGCAGCTACCAGGGCGGGGCGGGCCGGGAGCTGTTTTTT
j_call: TRBJ2-2
clone_size: -
d_call: -
v_call: TRBV5-1

cdr3_aa: CASSPTVNTEAFF
cdr3_nt: TGTGCCAGCAGCCCGACAGTCAACACTGAAGCTTTCTTT
j_call: TRBJ1-1
clone_size: -
d_call: -
v_call: TRBV3-1/TRBV3-2

cdr3_aa: CASSSPGVRSGANVLTF
cdr3_nt: TGCGCCAGCAGCTCCCCCGGGGTGCGCTCTGGGGCCAACGTCCTGACTTTC
j_call: TRBJ2-6
clone_size: -
d_call: -
v_call: TRBV5-1

cdr3_aa: CASRRDRESLTNF
cdr3_nt: TGTGCCAGTCGACGGGACAGGGAATCCCTGACCAACTTC
j_call: TRBJ2-7
clone_size: -
d_call: TRBD1
v_call: TRBV30

cdr3_aa: CASNRWGRGAGANVLTF
cdr3_nt: TGTGCCAGCAACCGGTGGGGGAGGGGCGCTGGGGCCAACGTCCTGACTTTC
j_call: TRBJ2-6
clone_size: -
d_call: TRBD2
v_call: TRBV4-2

cdr3_aa: CASSPRVQAWEQYF
cdr3_nt: TGTGCCAGCAGCCCGAGGGTCCAGGCTTGGGAGCAGTACTTC
j_call: TRBJ2-7
clone_size: -
d_call: -
v_call: TRBV7-8

cdr3_aa: CASSPTQRQDQPQHF
cdr3_nt: TGTGCCAGCTCACCGACCCAGCGACAGGATCAGCCCCAGCATTTT
j_call: TRBJ1-5
clone_size: -
d_call: -
v_call: TRBV18

cdr3_aa: CASSLGRDSPLHF
cdr3_nt: TGTGCCAGCAGCTTAGGGAGGGATTCACCCCTCCACTTT
j_call: TRBJ1-6
clone_size: -
d_call: -
v_call: TRBV7-6

cdr3_aa: CASSPGQAYNEKLFF
cdr3_nt: TGCGCCAGCAGCCCCGGACAGGCCTATAATGAAAAACTGTTTTTT
j_call: TRBJ1-4
clone_size: -
d_call: TRBD1
v_call: TRBV5-1

cdr3_aa: CASSHPGQGTYEQYF
cdr3_nt: TGTGCCAGCAGCCATCCCGGACAGGGGACCTACGAGCAGTACTTC
j_call: TRBJ2-7
clone_size: -
d_call: TRBD1
v_call: TRBV4-2

cdr3_aa: CASSPWGLAEEGGAGELFF
cdr3_nt: TGTGCCAGCAGCCCATGGGGCCTAGCGGAGGAGGGGGGTGCCGGGGAGCTGTTTTTT
j_call: TRBJ2-2
clone_size: -
d_call: -
v_call: TRBV21-1

cdr3_aa: CASSTKGQIGVYGYTF
cdr3_nt: TGTGCCAGCTCAACAAAAGGACAAATCGGCGTCTATGGCTACACCTTC
j_call: TRBJ1-2
clone_size: once
d_call: -
v_call: TRBV18

cdr3_aa: CASSWLAGGGREQYF
cdr3_nt: TGTGCCAGCAGTTGGCTAGCGGGAGGAGGGCGCGAGCAGTACTTC
j_call: TRBJ2-7
clone_size: -
d_call: TRBD2
v_call: TRBV28

cdr3_aa: CASSGATEAFF
cdr3_nt: TGTGCCAGCAGTGGGGCGACTGAAGCTTTCTTT
j_call: TRBJ1-1
clone_size: -
d_call: -
v_call: TRBV3-1/TRBV3-2

cdr3_aa: CASSPDLGTDNEQFF
cdr3_nt: TGCGCCAGCAGCCCGGACCTAGGGACTGACAATGAGCAGTTCTTC
j_call: TRBJ2-1
clone_size: -
d_call: -
v_call: TRBV5-1

cdr3_aa: CASSPGLAGVEQFF
cdr3_nt: TGTGCCAGCTCACCAGGACTAGCGGGAGTCGAGCAGTTCTTC
j_call: TRBJ2-1
clone_size: -
d_call: TRBD2
v_call: TRBV18

cdr3_aa: CATSRERPSYYEQYF
cdr3_nt: TGTGCCACCAGCAGAGAGAGGCCCTCCTACTACGAGCAGTACTTC
j_call: TRBJ2-7
clone_size: few
d_call: -
v_call: TRBV15

cdr3_aa: CAIRPTSGTGTDTQYF
cdr3_nt: TGTGCCATCAGGCCGACTAGCGGGACGGGCACAGATACGCAGTATTTT
j_call: TRBJ2-3
clone_size: -
d_call: TRBD2
v_call: TRBV10-3

cdr3_aa: CASSLNRGLWNEQFF
cdr3_nt: TGTGCCAGCAGCCTCAACCGGGGTCTCTGGAATGAGCAGTTCTTC
j_call: TRBJ2-1
clone_size: -
d_call: -
v_call: TRBV11-2

cdr3_aa: CASTPPARGNTIYF
cdr3_nt: TGTGCCAGCACACCGCCGGCCAGGGGAAACACCATATATTTT
j_call: TRBJ1-3
clone_size: once
d_call: -
v_call: TRBV11-2

cdr3_aa: CASSSPSFGQYF
cdr3_nt: TGTGCCAGCAGTTCCCCCTCTTTCGGGCAGTACTTC
j_call: TRBJ2-7
clone_size: many
d_call: -
v_call: TRBV27

cdr3_aa: CASSIGTGNGYTF
cdr3_nt: TGTGCCAGTAGTATAGGGACAGGGAATGGCTACACCTTC
j_call: TRBJ1-2
clone_size: few
d_call: TRBD1
v_call: TRBV19

cdr3_aa: CASSPGLYVGAYEQYF
cdr3_nt: TGTGCCAGCAGCCCCGGGTTGTATGTGGGAGCCTACGAGCAGTACTTC
j_call: TRBJ2-7
clone_size: -
d_call: -
v_call: TRBV4-2

cdr3_aa: CASSPILAGGSTDTQYF
cdr3_nt: TGTGCCAGCTCACCGATACTAGCGGGGGGATCCACAGATACGCAGTATTTT
j_call: TRBJ2-3
clone_size: -
d_call: TRBD2
v_call: TRBV18

cdr3_aa: CASQTGNSPLHF
cdr3_nt: TGTGCCAGCCAGACAGGGAATTCACCCCTCCACTTT
j_call: TRBJ1-6
clone_size: -
d_call: TRBD1
v_call: TRBV6-5

cdr3_aa: CASSEGANNNSPLHF
cdr3_nt: TGTGCCAGTAGTGAGGGGGCCAACAATAATTCACCCCTCCACTTT
j_call: TRBJ1-6
clone_size: -
d_call: TRBD1
v_call: TRBV19

cdr3_aa: CATSDLRGSTDTQYF
cdr3_nt: TGTGCCACCAGTGATTTGCGGGGGAGCACAGATACGCAGTATTTT
j_call: TRBJ2-3
clone_size: -
d_call: -
v_call: TRBV24-1

cdr3_aa: CASSNQGGSYNSPLHF
cdr3_nt: TGTGCCAGTAGCAACCAGGGGGGTTCCTATAATTCACCCCTCCACTTT
j_call: TRBJ1-6
clone_size: few
d_call: TRBD1
v_call: TRBV19

cdr3_aa: CASSQWEDAKNIQYF
cdr3_nt: TGTGCCAGCAGCCAATGGGAGGACGCCAAAAACATTCAGTACTTC
j_call: TRBJ2-4
clone_size: -
d_call: -
v_call: TRBV5-4

cdr3_aa: CASSLVQAGSGNYGYTF
cdr3_nt: TGTGCCAGCAGTTTAGTCCAGGCTGGGTCGGGGAACTATGGCTACACCTTC
j_call: TRBJ1-2
clone_size: -
d_call: -
v_call: TRBV28

cdr3_aa: CASSVGSHTRNSGANVLTF
cdr3_nt: TGTGCCAGCAGCGTAGGGAGCCACACCCGCAACTCTGGGGCCAACGTCCTGACTTTC
j_call: TRBJ2-6
clone_size: -
d_call: -
v_call: TRBV9

cdr3_aa: CASSPMTGEQFF
cdr3_nt: TGTGCCAGCAGCCCCATGACGGGGGAGCAGTTCTTC
j_call: TRBJ2-1
clone_size: -
d_call: -
v_call: TRBV11-2

cdr3_aa: CASSYPPSGQETQYF
cdr3_nt: TGTGCCAGCAGTTACCCCCCTAGCGGCCAAGAGACCCAGTACTTC
j_call: TRBJ2-5
clone_size: -
d_call: TRBD2
v_call: TRBV6-2/TRBV6-3

cdr3_aa: CASSPDRARPYEQYF
cdr3_nt: TGTGCCAGCAGCCCCGACAGGGCGCGACCTTACGAGCAGTACTTC
j_call: TRBJ2-7
clone_size: few
d_call: TRBD1
v_call: TRBV7-3

cdr3_aa: CATLLTDFPYNEQFF
cdr3_nt: TGTGCCACACTCCTAACGGACTTTCCCTACAATGAGCAGTTCTTC
j_call: TRBJ2-1
clone_size: -
d_call: -
v_call: TRBV7-8